Sequencing of this T cell receptor beta chain was carried out in a study of T cells in Graves' hyperthyroidism and ophthalmopathy. In the study overall: Peripheral blood collection took place at initial diagnosis, before any treatment.

Germline lookup yields CDR1 MNHEY and CDR2 SMNVEV (reference sequence). The CDR3 has 16 residues. Those patients with uncontrolled infection, other autoimmune disease, pregnancy or lactation were excluded. Each diagnosis was grounded in clinical symptoms, serum thyroxine and TRAb, thyroid ultrasound, and orbital computed tomography. It was 8 to 10 ml of fresh peripheral blood that supplied the PBMCs. In the case of this clonotype: One end of the junction does not line up with germline, which may come from a read error.

Amplification yielded TCR beta CDR3 regions, with RNA transcripts as the source. Initially, a first-round RT-PCR of the TCR CDR3 employed the HTBI primer set. TCRdb called the multiplex PCR reads again in MiXCR, with one record for every CDR3 protein. The sample holds approximately 620,000 distinct CDR3 sequences, 16% seen once. The chain couples TRBV27 to TRBJ2-3, with D tentatively TRBD1 (5 bases). This receptor was obtained from a middle-aged woman with Graves' ophthalmopathy. What was sequenced was blood. Written as DNA, the CDR3 is TGTGCCAGCAGTTTACCTGAGAGCCCCGGCACAGGTACGCAGTATTTT. Its protein is CASSLPESPGTGTQYF.